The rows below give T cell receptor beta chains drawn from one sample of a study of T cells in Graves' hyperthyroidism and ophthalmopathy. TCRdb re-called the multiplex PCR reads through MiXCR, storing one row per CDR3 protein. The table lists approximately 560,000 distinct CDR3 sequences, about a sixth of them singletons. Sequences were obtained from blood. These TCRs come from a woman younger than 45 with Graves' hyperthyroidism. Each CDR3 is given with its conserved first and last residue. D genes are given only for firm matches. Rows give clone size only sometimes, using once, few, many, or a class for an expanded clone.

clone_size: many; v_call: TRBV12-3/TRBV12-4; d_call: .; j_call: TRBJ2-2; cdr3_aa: CASTFPGVTGELFF; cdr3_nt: TGTGCCAGCACCTTCCCGGGAGTCACCGGGGAGCTGTTTTTT
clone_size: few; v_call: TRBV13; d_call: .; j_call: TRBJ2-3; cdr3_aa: CASSLGGGEDTQYF; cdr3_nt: TGTGCCAGCAGCTTGGGCGGGGGCGAAGATACGCAGTATTTT
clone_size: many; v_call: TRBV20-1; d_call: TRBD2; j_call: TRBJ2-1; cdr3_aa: CSAIRTTSAGHSYNEQFF; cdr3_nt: TGCAGTGCTATCCGAACAACTAGCGCGGGCCACTCCTACAATGAGCAGTTCTTC
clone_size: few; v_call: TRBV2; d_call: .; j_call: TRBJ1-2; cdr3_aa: CASAEMGGSYGYTF; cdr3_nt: TGTGCCAGCGCCGAAATGGGCGGGAGCTATGGCTACACCTTC
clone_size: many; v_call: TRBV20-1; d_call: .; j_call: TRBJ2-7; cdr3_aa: CSARVQGRRGLEGEQYF; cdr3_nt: TGCAGTGCTAGGGTTCAGGGTAGACGGGGGCTAGAAGGCGAGCAGTACTTC
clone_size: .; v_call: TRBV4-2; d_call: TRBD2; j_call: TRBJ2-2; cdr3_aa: CASSQDWTRNTGELFF; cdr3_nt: TGTGCCAGCAGCCAAGATTGGACTAGGAACACCGGGGAGCTGTTTTTT
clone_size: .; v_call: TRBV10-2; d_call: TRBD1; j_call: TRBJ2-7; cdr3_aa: CASSERRTGVGPYEQYF; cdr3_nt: TGCGCCAGCAGTGAAAGACGAACAGGGGTTGGTCCCTACGAGCAGTACTTC
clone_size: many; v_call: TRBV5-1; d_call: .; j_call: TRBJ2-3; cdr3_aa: CASRRRGADTQYF; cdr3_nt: TGCGCCAGCCGGCGCAGGGGTGCAGATACGCAGTATTTT
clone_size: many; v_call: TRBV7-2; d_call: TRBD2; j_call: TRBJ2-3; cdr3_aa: CASSLEWRELDTQYF; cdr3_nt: TGTGCCAGCAGCTTAGAGTGGCGGGAGTTAGATACGCAGTATTTT
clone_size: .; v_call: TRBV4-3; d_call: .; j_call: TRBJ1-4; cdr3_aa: CASRHRGSGEKLFF; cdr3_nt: TGCGCCAGCAGACATAGGGGGTCGGGTGAAAAACTGTTTTTT
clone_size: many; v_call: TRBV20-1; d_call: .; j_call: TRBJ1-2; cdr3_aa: CSARRESGPRLGYTF; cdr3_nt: TGCAGTGCCAGAAGGGAGTCAGGCCCGCGTTTGGGCTACACCTTC